This entry lists 19 T cell receptor beta chains sequenced from one sample in a study of beta chain features in type 1 diabetes. Study observations and caveats: People with Type 1 diabetes carried modestly yet significantly shorter TCRB CDR3s in all four CD4+ subsets.

The entirety of the isolated RNA underwent reverse transcription, so expressed TCRB transcripts were sequenced. The method was immunoSEQ multiplex PCR; TCRdb's version includes in-frame clones alone and lacks a portion of them. The sample lists some 660,000 clones; around 15% were seen once. No antigen is known for these receptors. Sequenced sample: naive CD4+ T cells from blood. Every receptor here comes from a young man with type 1 diabetes.

The chain employs TRBV7-2 and TRBJ1-2, with 8 nucleotides matching TRBD1. V lost 3 bases and J lost 3; bases outside the gene matches: 6. CDR1 is SGHTA, CDR2 FQGNSA, per germline. The CDR3 runs 15 residues. CDR3 coding DNA: TGTGCCAGCAGCTTCGCAGGGGGCTCTGACTATGGCTACACCTTC. Protein product: CASSFAGGSDYGYTF.

This chain connects TRBV4-1 to TRBJ2-1; D remains unclear. Trimming left V 5 bases short and J 0 bases short, with 8 bases between. The CDR3 sequence is 14 residues long. Germline loops: CDR1 MGHRA, CDR2 YSYEKL. CDR3: CASSSGPSYNEQFF. DNA of the CDR3: TGCGCCAGCAGCTCCGGCCCCTCCTACAATGAGCAGTTCTTC.

The rearrangement links TRBV7-2 to TRBJ2-3; tentatively, D is TRBD1 (6 bases). The CDR3 totals 13 residues. The V and J ends lost 5 bases and 8 bases respectively, with 14 bases between them. Germline values: CDR1 SGHTA, CDR2 FQGNSA. The CDR3 is CASSSAGAGTQYF. CDR3 sequence (DNA): TGTGCCAGCAGCAGTGCAGGGGCAGGTACGCAGTATTTT.

This clone turned up a few times. This chain joins TRBV11-2 and TRBJ2-5, with a possible D match to TRBD1 (5 bases). Germline lookup yields CDR1 SGHAT and CDR2 FQNNGV. The V end lost 2 bases, the J end lost 5 bases, and 15 bases lay between the germline ends. The CDR3 has 15 residues. The CDR3 region has the DNA TGTGCCAGCAGCTTATCCCCAGGGCAAGGGGAGACCCAGTACTTC. This encodes CASSLSPGQGETQYF.

This rearrangement joins TRBV7-9 to TRBJ1-2; D call uncertain. With 2 bases removed from V and 4 bases from J, the gap between germline ends came to 23 bases. CDR3 length: 18 amino acids. Germline lookup yields CDR1 SEHNR and CDR2 FQNEAQ (reference sequence). CDR3 bases: TGTGCCAGCAGCTTATTGGGAGTGGCGGACGCAGAGATCTATGGCTACACCTTC. Residues: CASSLLGVADAEIYGYTF.

This clone showed up just a few times. This sample includes further DNA sequences coding for the same CDR3. The genes are TRBV9 and TRBJ2-1; TRBD1 might be the D (6 bases). The V gene's germline CDR1 is SGDLS and CDR2 YYNGEE. With 0 bases removed from V and 7 bases from J, the gap between germline ends came to 11 bases. This CDR3 spans 14 amino acids. The CDR3 nucleotides read TGTGCCAGCAGCGTAGTGGGGGCCGGTAATGAGCAGTTCTTC. It encodes CASSVVGAGNEQFF.

The CDR3 region is CASSFGTGTSEGSPLHF. In nucleotides, the CDR3 is TGTGCCAGCAGCTTTGGGACAGGGACGTCTGAAGGATCACCCCTCCACTTT. The chain carries TRBV9 and TRBJ1-6; 9 bases align to TRBD1. Germline lookup yields CDR1 SGDLS and CDR2 YYNGEE. The V and J ends lost 4 bases and 10 bases, in that order; junction bases with no gene match: 15. The CDR3 length is 17 residues.

This clone appeared a few times. This chain joins TRBV25-1 and TRBJ2-3, with TRBD1 as a possible D gene (5 bases). This CDR3 region has 13 residues. V was trimmed by 7 bases and J by 3 bases, leaving 11 bases between them. Germline V lookup: CDR1 MGHDK, CDR2 SYGVNS. CDR3 coding DNA: TGTGCCAGCACAGGGTTAATGACAGATACGCAGTATTTT. As protein: CASTGLMTDTQYF.

With regard to this clone: The sample carries other DNA sequences with the same CDR3. The rearrangement uses TRBV30 and TRBJ2-5; no clear D gene. The CDR3 consists of 11 residues. Germline loops: CDR1 GTSNPN, CDR2 SVGIG (reference sequence). V was pared by 3 bases and J by 5 bases, with 7 bases between. CDR3 sequence (DNA): TGTGCCTGGAGCCCCCGGGAGACCCAGTACTTC. As protein: CAWSPRETQYF.

The chain couples TRBV5-1 to TRBJ2-1; D remains unclear. Per germline, CDR1 SGHRS and CDR2 YFSETQ. CDR3 length: 15 amino acids. V gave up 0 bases and J gave up 3 bases, with 10 bases separating them. This chain's CDR3 is CASSLAVGIYNEQFF. CDR3 nucleotides: TGCGCCAGCAGCTTGGCTGTCGGCATCTACAATGAGCAGTTCTTC. Supplemented by reference TRBV5-1 and TRBJ2-1, the full variable domain reads KAGVTQTPRYLIKTRGQQVTLSCSPISGHRSVSWYQQTPGQGLQFLFEYFSETQRNKGNFPGRFSGRQFSNSRSEMNVSTLELGDSALYLCASSLAVGIYNEQFFGPGTRLTVL.

The chain couples TRBV6-6 to TRBJ2-7; 9 bases line up with TRBD1. This CDR3 has 14 residues. Germline CDR1 MNHNY, CDR2 SVGAGI (reference sequence). The V gene end was trimmed by 8 bases and the J gene end by 2 bases; junction bases not matched to a gene: 7. This CDR3 is CASRLGTGTYEQYF. The DNA of the CDR3 is TGTGCCAGCCGCCTGGGGACAGGGACCTACGAGCAGTACTTC.

The chain combines TRBV6-6 with TRBJ1-1; no firm D call. V was clipped by 6 bases and J by 3 bases, with 5 bases between them. Germline CDR1 is MNHNY and CDR2 is SVGAGI (reference sequence). The CDR3 is 11 amino acids. The CDR3 region is CASSPYTEAFF. DNA of the CDR3: TGTGCCAGCAGCCCATACACTGAAGCTTTCTTT.

The rearrangement joins TRBV29-1 to TRBJ2-3; 9 bases map to TRBD1. Trimming cost V 6 bases and J 6 bases; bases outside gene matches: 10. The length of the CDR3 is 14 residues. Germline lookup yields CDR1 SQVTM and CDR2 ANQGSEA. Here the CDR3 DNA reads TGCAGCGTATTATCACAGGGGGCGTTTGATACGCAGTATTTT. Translating it yields CSVLSQGAFDTQYF.

This clone was detected a few times. The chain couples TRBV2 to TRBJ2-6; 9 bases map to TRBD1. This CDR3 is built from 16 residues. From germline, CDR1 is SNHLY and CDR2 FYNNEI. J lost 3 bases, V lost 6 bases, and 6 bases had no gene match. This CDR3 is CASSVQGAGGANVLTF. The CDR3 DNA reads as TGTGCCAGCAGCGTACAGGGGGCGGGTGGGGCCAACGTCCTGACTTTC. The complete variable domain, with remaining parts taken from reference TRBV2 and TRBJ2-6, reads EPEVTQTPSHQVTQMGQEVILRCVPISNHLYFYWYRQILGQKVEFLVSFYNNEISEKSEIFDDQFSVERPDGSNFTLKIRSTKLEDSAMYFCASSVQGAGGANVLTFGAGSRLTVL.

The V and J genes are TRBV18 and TRBJ1-2; D perhaps matches TRBD1 (5 bases). CDR3 size: 15 residues. Germline lookup yields CDR1 KGHSH and CDR2 LQKENI. Between the trimmed V and J ends, which lost 4 bases and 4 bases, there was a span of 16 bases. As DNA, the CDR3 is TGTGCCAGCTCACTTTCCAAAGACAGATCCTATGGCTACACCTTC. Its translation is CASSLSKDRSYGYTF.

This clone has more than one count but fewer than ten. The chain couples TRBV6-5 to TRBJ1-3; no reliable D call. This CDR3 has 13 amino acids. V was pared by 6 bases and J by 0 bases, with 6 bases between. CDR1 and CDR2 (germline): MNHEY, SVGAGI. The CDR3 DNA reads TGTGCCAGCAGATACACCTCTGGAAACACCATATATTTT. Translating it yields CASRYTSGNTIYF.

In nucleotides, the CDR3 is TGTGCCACCAACAGGGGGAATGAAAAACTGTTTTTT. Translating it yields CATNRGNEKLFF. The genes are TRBV25-1 and TRBJ1-4; 8 nucleotides agree with TRBD1. This CDR3 has 12 amino acids. After removal of 10 bases from V and 5 bases from J, the junction contained 3 bases not matched to a gene. The germline gives CDR1 MGHDK, CDR2 SYGVNS.

This sequence joins TRBV19 and TRBJ2-7; weak D call: TRBD2 (7 bases). This CDR3 contains 17 residues. The V end lost 3 bases, the J end lost 6 bases, and 24 bases lay between the germline ends. Germline V gene data show CDR1 as LNHDA and CDR2 as SQIVND (reference sequence). The CDR3 DNA reads TGTGCCAGTAGTATCCGGGGGGCCGGTGGACATGGGCTCGAGCAGTACTTC. It is translated as CASSIRGAGGHGLEQYF.

The chain joins TRBV15 to TRBJ2-7; D not certain. The CDR3 contains 12 residues. Germline CDR1 reads LNHNV; CDR2 reads YYDKDF (reference sequence). Trimming removed 1 base from V and 4 bases from J, with 5 bases in between. CDR3 in amino acids: CATSRAEYEQYF. The DNA of the CDR3 is TGTGCCACCAGCAGAGCGGAATACGAGCAGTACTTC.